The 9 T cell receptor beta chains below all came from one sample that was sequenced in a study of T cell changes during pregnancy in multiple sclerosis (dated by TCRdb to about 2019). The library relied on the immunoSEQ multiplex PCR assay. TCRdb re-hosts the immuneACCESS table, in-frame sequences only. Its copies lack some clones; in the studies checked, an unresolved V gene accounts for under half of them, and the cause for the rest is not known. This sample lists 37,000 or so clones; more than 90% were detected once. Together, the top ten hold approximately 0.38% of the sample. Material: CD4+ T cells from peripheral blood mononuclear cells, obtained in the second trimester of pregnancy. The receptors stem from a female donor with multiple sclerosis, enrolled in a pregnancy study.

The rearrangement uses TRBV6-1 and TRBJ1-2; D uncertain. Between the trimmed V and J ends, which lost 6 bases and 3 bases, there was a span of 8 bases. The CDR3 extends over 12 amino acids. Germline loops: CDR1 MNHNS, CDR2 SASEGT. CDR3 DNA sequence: TGTGCCAGCAGACGTTCGGACTATGGCTACACCTTC. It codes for CASRRSDYGYTF.

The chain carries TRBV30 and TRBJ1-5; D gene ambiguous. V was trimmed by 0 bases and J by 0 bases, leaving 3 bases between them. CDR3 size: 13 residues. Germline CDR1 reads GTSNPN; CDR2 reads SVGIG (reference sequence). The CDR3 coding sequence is TGTGCCTGGAGTGTTAATAGCAATCAGCCCCAGCATTTT. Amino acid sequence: CAWSVNSNQPQHF.

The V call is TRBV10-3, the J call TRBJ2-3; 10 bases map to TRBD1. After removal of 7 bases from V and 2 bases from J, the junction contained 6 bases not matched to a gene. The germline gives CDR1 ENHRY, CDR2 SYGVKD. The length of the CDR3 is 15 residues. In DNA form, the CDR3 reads TGTGCCATCAAGGGACAGGGGCAGATCACAGATACGCAGTATTTT. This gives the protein CAIKGQGQITDTQYF.

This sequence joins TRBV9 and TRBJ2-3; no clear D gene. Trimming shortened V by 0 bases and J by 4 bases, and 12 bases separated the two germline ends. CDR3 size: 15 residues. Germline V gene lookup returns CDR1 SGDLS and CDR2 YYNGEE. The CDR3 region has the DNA TGTGCCAGCAGCGTAGAAGTGGGCCAGCCAGATACGCAGTATTTT. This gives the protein CASSVEVGQPDTQYF.

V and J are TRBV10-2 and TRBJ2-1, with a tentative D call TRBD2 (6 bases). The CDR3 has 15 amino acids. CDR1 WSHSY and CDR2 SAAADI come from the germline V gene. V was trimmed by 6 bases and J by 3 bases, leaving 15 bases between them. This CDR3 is CASRPGTSNYNEQFF. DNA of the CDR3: TGCGCCAGCAGACCCGGGACTTCCAACTACAATGAGCAGTTCTTC.

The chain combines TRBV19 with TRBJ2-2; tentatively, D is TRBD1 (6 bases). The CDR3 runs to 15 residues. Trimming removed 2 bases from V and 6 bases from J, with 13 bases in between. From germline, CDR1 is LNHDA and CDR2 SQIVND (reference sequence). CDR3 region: CASSIPITGSGELFF. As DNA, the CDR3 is TGTGCCAGTAGTATACCTATAACAGGGTCCGGGGAGCTGTTTTTT.

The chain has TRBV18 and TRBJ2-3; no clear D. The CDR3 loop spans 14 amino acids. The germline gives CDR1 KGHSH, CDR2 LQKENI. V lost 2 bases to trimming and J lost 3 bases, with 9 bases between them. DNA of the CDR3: TGTGCCAGCTCACCAACCCGGGTAACAGATACGCAGTATTTT. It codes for CASSPTRVTDTQYF.

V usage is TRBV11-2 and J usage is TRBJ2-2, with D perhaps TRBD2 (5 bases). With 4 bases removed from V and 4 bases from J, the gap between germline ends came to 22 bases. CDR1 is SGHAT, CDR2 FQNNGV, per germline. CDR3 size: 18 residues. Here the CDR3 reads CASSSRIGLGRSTGELFF. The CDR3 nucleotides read TGTGCCAGCAGCTCCAGGATAGGATTGGGGAGAAGCACCGGGGAGCTGTTTTTT.

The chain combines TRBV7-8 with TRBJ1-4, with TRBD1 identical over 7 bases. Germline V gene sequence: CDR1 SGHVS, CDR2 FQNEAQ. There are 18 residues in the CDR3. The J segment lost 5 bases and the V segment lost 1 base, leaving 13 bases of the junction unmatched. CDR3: CASSLGGGDGTVNEKLFF. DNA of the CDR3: TGTGCCAGCAGCTTAGGAGGTGGGGACGGGACAGTCAATGAAAAACTGTTTTTT.